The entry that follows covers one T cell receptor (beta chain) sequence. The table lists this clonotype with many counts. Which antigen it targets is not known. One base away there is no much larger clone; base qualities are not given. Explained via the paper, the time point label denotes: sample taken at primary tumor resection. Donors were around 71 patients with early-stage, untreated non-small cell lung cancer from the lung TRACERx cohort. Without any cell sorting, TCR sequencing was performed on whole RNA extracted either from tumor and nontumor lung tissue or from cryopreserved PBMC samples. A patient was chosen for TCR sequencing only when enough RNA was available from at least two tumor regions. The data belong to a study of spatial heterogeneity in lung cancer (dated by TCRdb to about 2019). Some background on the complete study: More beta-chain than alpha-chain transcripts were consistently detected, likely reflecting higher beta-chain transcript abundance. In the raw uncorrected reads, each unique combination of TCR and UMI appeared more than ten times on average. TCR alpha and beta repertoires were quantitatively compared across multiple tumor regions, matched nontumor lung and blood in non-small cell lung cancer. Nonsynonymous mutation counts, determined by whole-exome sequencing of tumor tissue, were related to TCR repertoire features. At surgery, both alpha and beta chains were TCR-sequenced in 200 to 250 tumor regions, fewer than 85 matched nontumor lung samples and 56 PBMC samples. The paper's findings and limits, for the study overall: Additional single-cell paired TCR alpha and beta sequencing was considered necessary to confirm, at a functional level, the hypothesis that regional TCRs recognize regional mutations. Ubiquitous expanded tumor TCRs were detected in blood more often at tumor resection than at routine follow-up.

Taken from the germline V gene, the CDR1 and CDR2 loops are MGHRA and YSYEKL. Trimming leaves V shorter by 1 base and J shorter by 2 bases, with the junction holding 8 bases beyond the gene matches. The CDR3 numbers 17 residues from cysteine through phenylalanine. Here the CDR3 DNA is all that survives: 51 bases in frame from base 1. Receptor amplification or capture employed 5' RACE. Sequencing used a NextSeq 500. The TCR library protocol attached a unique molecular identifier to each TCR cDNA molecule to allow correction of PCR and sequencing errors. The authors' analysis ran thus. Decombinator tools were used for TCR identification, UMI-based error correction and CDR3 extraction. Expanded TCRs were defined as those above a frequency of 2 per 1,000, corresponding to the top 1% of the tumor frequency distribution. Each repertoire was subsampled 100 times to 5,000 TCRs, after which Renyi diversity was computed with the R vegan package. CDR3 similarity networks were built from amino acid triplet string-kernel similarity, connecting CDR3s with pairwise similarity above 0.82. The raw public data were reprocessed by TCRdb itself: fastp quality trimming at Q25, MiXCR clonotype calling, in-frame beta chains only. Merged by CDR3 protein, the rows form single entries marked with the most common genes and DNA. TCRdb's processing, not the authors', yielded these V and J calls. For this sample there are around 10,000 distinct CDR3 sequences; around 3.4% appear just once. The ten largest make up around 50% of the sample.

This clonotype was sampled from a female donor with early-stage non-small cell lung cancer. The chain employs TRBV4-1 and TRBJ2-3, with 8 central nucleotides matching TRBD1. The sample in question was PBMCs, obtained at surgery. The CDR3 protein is CASSQVGQVPFTDTQYF. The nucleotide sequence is TGCGCCAGCAGCCAAGTGGGACAGGTCCCTTTCACAGATACGCAGTATTTT.